This T cell receptor (beta chain) was identified in a study of blood T cells in healthy people across ages. Study-level findings and limits: Per million T cells, TCR beta diversity dropped about linearly as age rose.

CDR3 length: 18 residues. Between the trimmed V and J ends, which lost 4 bases and 3 bases, there was a span of 21 bases. In germline, CDR1 is SGHVS, CDR2 FQNEAQ. In this sample, this clonotype turned up many times. The antigen is not known. The authors ran a second PCR of about 7 to 11 cycles using a sample-barcoded 5' primer and a J-beta primer mix. CDR3-containing paired-end reads numbering at least 2.5 million came from each sample. In TCRdb, the 5' RACE reads were re-called with MiXCR into one record per CDR3 protein. This sample has hundreds of thousands of distinct CDR3 sequences, with roughly 25% found just once. A further study also used this sample, focusing on T cells of mothers and their children.

The chain employs TRBV7-8 and TRBJ2-2; the D gene is possibly TRBD2 (5 bases). Material: blood. The clonotype originates from a boy under 18 in good health. The CDR3 reads CASSSPRSDSSYTGELFF. Here the CDR3 DNA reads TGTGCCAGCAGCTCCCCTAGGTCGGACTCCTCTTACACCGGGGAGCTGTTTTTT.